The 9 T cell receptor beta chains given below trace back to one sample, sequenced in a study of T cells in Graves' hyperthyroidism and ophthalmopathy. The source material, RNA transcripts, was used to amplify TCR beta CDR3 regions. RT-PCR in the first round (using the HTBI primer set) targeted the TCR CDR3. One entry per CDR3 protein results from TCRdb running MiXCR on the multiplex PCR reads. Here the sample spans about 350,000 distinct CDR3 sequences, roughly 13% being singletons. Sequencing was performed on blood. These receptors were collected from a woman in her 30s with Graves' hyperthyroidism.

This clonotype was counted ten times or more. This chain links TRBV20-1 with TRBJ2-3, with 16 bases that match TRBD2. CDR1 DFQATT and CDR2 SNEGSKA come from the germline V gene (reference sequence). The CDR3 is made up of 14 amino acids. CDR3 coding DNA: TGCAGGGGACTAGCGGGAGGGCAGGCAGATACGCAGTATTTT. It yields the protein CRGLAGGQADTQYF.

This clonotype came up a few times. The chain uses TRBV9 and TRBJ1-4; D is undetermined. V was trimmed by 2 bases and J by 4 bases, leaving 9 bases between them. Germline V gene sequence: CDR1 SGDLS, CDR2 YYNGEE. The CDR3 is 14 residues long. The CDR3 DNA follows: TGTGCCAGCAGCGTGGGAGCGATTAATGAAAAACTGTTTTTT. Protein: CASSVGAINEKLFF.

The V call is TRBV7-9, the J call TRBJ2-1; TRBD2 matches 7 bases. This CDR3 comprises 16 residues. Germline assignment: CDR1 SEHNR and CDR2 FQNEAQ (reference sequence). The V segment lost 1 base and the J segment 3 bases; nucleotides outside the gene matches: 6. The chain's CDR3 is CASSLVKRGNYNEQFF. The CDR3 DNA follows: TGTGCCAGCAGCTTAGTTAAGCGGGGAAACTACAATGAGCAGTTCTTC.

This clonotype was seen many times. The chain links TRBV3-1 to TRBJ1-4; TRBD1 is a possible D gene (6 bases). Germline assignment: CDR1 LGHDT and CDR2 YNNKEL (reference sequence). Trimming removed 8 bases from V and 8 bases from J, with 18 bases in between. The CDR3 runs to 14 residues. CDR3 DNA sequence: TGTGCCAGCCAGCAGGGGCGTCATTCGGAAAAACTGTTTTTT. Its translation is CASQQGRHSEKLFF.

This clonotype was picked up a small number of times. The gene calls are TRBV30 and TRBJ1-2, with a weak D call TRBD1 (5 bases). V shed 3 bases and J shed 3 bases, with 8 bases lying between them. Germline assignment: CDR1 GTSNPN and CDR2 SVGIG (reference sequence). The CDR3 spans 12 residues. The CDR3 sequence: CAWSRVDYGYTF. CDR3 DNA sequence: TGTGCCTGGAGCAGGGTCGACTATGGCTACACCTTC.

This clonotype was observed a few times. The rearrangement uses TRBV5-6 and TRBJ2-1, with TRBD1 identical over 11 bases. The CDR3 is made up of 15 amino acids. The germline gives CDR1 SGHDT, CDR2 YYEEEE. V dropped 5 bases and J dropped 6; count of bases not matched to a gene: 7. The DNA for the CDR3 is TGTGCCAGCAGTCCCGGGACAGGGGGTTTCAATGAGCAGTTCTTC. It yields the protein CASSPGTGGFNEQFF.

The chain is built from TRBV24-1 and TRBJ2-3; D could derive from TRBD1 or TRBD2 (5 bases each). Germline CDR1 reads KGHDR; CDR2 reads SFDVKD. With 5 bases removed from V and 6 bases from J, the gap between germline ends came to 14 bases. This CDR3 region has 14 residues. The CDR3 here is CATSASRDGDTQYF. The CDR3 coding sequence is TGTGCCACCAGTGCTTCACGGGACGGGGATACGCAGTATTTT.

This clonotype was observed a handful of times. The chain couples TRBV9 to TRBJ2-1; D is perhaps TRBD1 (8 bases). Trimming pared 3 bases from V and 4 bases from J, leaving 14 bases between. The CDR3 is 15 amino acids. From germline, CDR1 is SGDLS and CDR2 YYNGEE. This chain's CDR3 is CASSASGTGYNEQFF. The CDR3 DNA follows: TGTGCCAGCAGCGCAAGCGGGACAGGATACAATGAGCAGTTCTTC.

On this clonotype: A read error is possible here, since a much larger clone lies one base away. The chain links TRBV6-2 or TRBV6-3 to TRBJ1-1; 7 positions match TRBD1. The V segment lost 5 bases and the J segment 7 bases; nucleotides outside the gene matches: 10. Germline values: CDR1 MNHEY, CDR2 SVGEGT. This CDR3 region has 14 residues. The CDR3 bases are TGTGCCAGCAGTGCGGGGACAGAGGGCAGTGAAGCTTTCTTT. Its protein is CASSAGTEGSEAFF.